Shown below are 23 T cell receptor beta chains from a single sample sequenced in a study of preoperative IRX-2 immunotherapy in early breast cancer. The treatment was: preoperative locoregional IRX-2 cytokine immunotherapy. Clones were read by immunoSEQ multiplex PCR, and TCRdb kept only the in-frame ones, dropping some. Among around 28,000 clones listed, nearly 90% were seen once. The sample was acquired from a patient treated with IRX-2 immunotherapy. These receptors were obtained from a human donor with breast cancer.

This clone has just one count. The gene calls are TRBV28 and TRBJ1-1; D gene unclear. V gave up 2 bases and J gave up 1 base, with 11 bases separating them. This CDR3 is 15 amino acids long. Germline V gives CDR1 MDHEN, CDR2 SYDVKM. Written as DNA, the CDR3 is TGTGCCAGCAGTTTAAGTGGAGTAGGGAACACTGAAGCTTTCTTT. Amino acids: CASSLSGVGNTEAFF.

This clone was detected only once. One junction end does not reproduce the germline sequence, and a read error may be involved. V is TRBV2 and J is TRBJ1-4; D gene ambiguous. The CDR3 consists of 11 residues. Germline V lookup: CDR1 SNHLY, CDR2 FYNNEI. CDR3 in DNA: TGTGCCAGCAGTGATTATGGCCTACCTGTTTTT. Translated: CASSDYGLPVF.

The J gene is TRBJ2-7, the V gene TRBV7-9; no clear D. This CDR3 is 12 amino acids long. V shed 4 bases and J shed 2 bases, with 6 bases lying between them. CDR1 and CDR2 (germline): SEHNR, FQNEAQ (reference sequence). CDR3 protein: CASSSHAYEQYF. The CDR3 DNA reads TGTGCCAGCAGCTCCCATGCCTACGAGCAGTACTTC.

This clone was counted once. The chain carries TRBV19 and TRBJ2-7; a weak D match, TRBD2 (5 bases). V was clipped by 6 bases and J by 0 bases, with 9 bases between them. The CDR3 has 13 amino acids. The V gene's germline CDR1 is LNHDA and CDR2 SQIVND (reference sequence). CDR3 in amino acids: CASSERFSYEQYF. Here the CDR3 DNA reads TGTGCCAGTAGCGAGCGGTTCTCCTACGAGCAGTACTTC.

The chain links TRBV6-5 to TRBJ2-1; D gene ambiguous. The ends were cut back, 0 bases at V and 8 bases at J, with 8 bases in the middle. This CDR3 contains 13 residues. CDR1 and CDR2 from the germline V gene are MNHEY and SVGAGI. The CDR3 loop is CASSYSIGYEQFF. CDR3 nucleotides: TGTGCCAGCAGTTACTCGATCGGGTATGAGCAGTTCTTC.

The V call is TRBV29-1, the J call TRBJ2-5; D not certain. The CDR3 has 11 residues. Germline V gives CDR1 SQVTM, CDR2 ANQGSEA. V dropped 4 bases and J dropped 5 bases, with 8 bases sitting between them. CDR3 loop: CSVATVETQYF. CDR3 nucleotide sequence: TGCAGCGTTGCAACAGTTGAGACCCAGTACTTC.

The chain is built from TRBV11-2 and TRBJ2-1, with TRBD2 matching over 8 bases. V shed 4 bases, J shed 10 bases, and the junction held 9 bases outside the gene matches. This CDR3 comprises 14 residues. In germline, CDR1 is SGHAT, CDR2 FQNNGV. As DNA, the CDR3 is TGTGCCAGCAGCTCCGGGAGGGGACGGCGGGAGCAGTTCTTC. Translation gives CASSSGRGRREQFF.

The chain links TRBV6-6 to TRBJ1-1, with 8 bases identical to TRBD1. The CDR3 spans 15 residues. After removal of 6 bases from V and 1 base from J, the junction contained 7 bases not matched to a gene. CDR1 is MNHNY, CDR2 SVGAGI, per germline (reference sequence). The CDR3 is CASSPQGVGNTEAFF. The CDR3 DNA sequence: TGTGCCAGCAGCCCACAGGGGGTGGGGAACACTGAAGCTTTCTTT.

The chain joins TRBV28 to TRBJ1-3, with D possibly TRBD1 on 6 matching bases. This CDR3 spans 13 amino acids. Germline V lookup: CDR1 MDHEN, CDR2 SYDVKM. V lost 5 bases and J lost 4, with 9 bases in between. DNA of the CDR3: TGTGCCAGCAGTCCAGGGGCCGGAAACACCATATATTTT. The encoded protein is CASSPGAGNTIYF.

V usage is TRBV28 and J usage is TRBJ2-3; 10 bases match TRBD2. CDR1 and CDR2 from the germline V gene are MDHEN and SYDVKM. V lost 5 bases and J lost 2; bases outside the gene matches: 16. This CDR3 comprises 19 residues. The CDR3 DNA is TGTGCCAGCAGTGCTGGTGTTGTGATAGCGGGAGGAGACACAGATACGCAGTATTTT. It translates to CASSAGVVIAGGDTDTQYF.

V usage is TRBV5-1 and J usage is TRBJ2-7, with TRBD1 matching 10 bases. Germline V gives CDR1 SGHRS, CDR2 YFSETQ. CDR3 length equals 16 residues. J was trimmed by 2 bases and V by 3 bases; bases with no gene match: 8. For the CDR3, the DNA is TGCGCCAGCAGCTCAAACGGTGGACAGGGGGCCTACGAGCAGTACTTC. It translates to CASSSNGGQGAYEQYF.

The rearrangement links TRBV6-1 to TRBJ2-1; 10 bases map to TRBD2. V shed 5 bases, J shed 8 bases, and the junction held 6 bases outside the gene matches. The CDR3 is made up of 14 amino acids. Looked up from germline, CDR1 is MNHNS and CDR2 is SASEGT. The CDR3 protein is CASSLAGARHEQFF. CDR3 nucleotide sequence: TGTGCCAGCAGTCTAGCGGGGGCCCGGCATGAGCAGTTCTTC.

The chain is built from TRBV28 and TRBJ1-1, with TRBD1 matching 7 bases. This CDR3 is built from 14 residues. The V gene's germline CDR1 is MDHEN and CDR2 SYDVKM. After removal of 7 bases from V and 1 base from J, the junction contained 6 bases not matched to a gene. CDR3 residues: CASTLDRPNTEAFF. Here the CDR3 DNA reads TGTGCCAGCACCTTGGACAGGCCGAACACTGAAGCTTTCTTT.

V is TRBV7-2 and J is TRBJ2-5, with TRBD1 matching 9 bases. Germline values: CDR1 SGHTA, CDR2 FQGNSA. J lost 2 bases, V lost 1 base, and 8 bases had no gene match. CDR3 length: 17 residues. CDR3 loop: CASSLVGTGMGQETQYF. CDR3 in DNA: TGTGCCAGCAGCTTAGTCGGGACAGGGATGGGGCAAGAGACCCAGTACTTC.

V is TRBV2 and J is TRBJ2-1; 9 bases align to TRBD2. The CDR3 is 15 residues long. V trimming: 4 bases; J trimming: 4 bases; junction bases outside the gene matches: 5. Germline CDR1 and CDR2: SNHLY and FYNNEI. The CDR3 region is CASSAERGAYNEQFF. The DNA for the CDR3 is TGTGCCAGCAGTGCCGAGCGGGGGGCTTACAATGAGCAGTTCTTC.

The V gene is TRBV6-1, the J gene TRBJ2-7; D perhaps matches TRBD1 (6 bases). The CDR3 contains 14 residues. Trimming took 10 bases from V and 0 from J, leaving 16 bases between them. Germline loops: CDR1 MNHNS, CDR2 SASEGT. The CDR3 sequence is CATSRTVSSYEQYF. The CDR3 bases are TGTGCCACTTCCAGGACAGTAAGCTCCTACGAGCAGTACTTC.

J is TRBJ2-1 and V is TRBV6-5; 9 bases map to TRBD2. Germline lookup yields CDR1 MNHEY and CDR2 SVGAGI. The V gene end was trimmed by 7 bases and the J gene end by 6 bases; junction bases not matched to a gene: 10. This CDR3 spans 15 amino acids. CDR3 in DNA: TGTGCCAGCATTGGCGGGAGGGCCTTAAGCAATGAGCAGTTCTTC. This codes for CASIGGRALSNEQFF.

The chain is built from TRBV10-3 and TRBJ1-2; D gene uncertain. Between the trimmed V and J ends, which lost 2 bases and 5 bases, there was a span of 9 bases. Germline loops: CDR1 ENHRY, CDR2 SYGVKD. This CDR3 comprises 13 residues. The CDR3 DNA follows: TGTGCCATCAGTGAGCCCGACAAGTATGGCTACACCTTC. It codes for CAISEPDKYGYTF.

The chain carries TRBV18 and TRBJ2-1, with D perhaps TRBD1 (6 bases). CDR3 length: 15 amino acids. CDR1 is KGHSH and CDR2 is LQKENI in the germline V gene. V lost 2 bases, J lost 1 base, and 9 bases lay in between. This CDR3 is CASSPFQGSYNEQFF. The CDR3 DNA reads as TGTGCCAGCTCACCATTCCAGGGGTCCTACAATGAGCAGTTCTTC. The complete variable domain, with remaining parts taken from reference TRBV18 and TRBJ2-1, reads NAGVMQNPRHLVRRRGQEARLRCSPMKGHSHVYWYRQLPEEGLKFMVYLQKENIIDESGMPKERFSAEFPKEGPSILRIQQVVRGDSAAYFCASSPFQGSYNEQFFGPGTRLTVL.

The genes are TRBV5-6 and TRBJ2-2; the D is unclear. The V and J ends lost 2 bases and 6 bases respectively, with 8 bases between them. The germline V gene has CDR1 SGHDT and CDR2 YYEEEE. The CDR3 totals 13 residues. The CDR3 here is CASSFPVAGELFF. In DNA form, the CDR3 reads TGTGCCAGCAGCTTCCCCGTGGCCGGGGAGCTGTTTTTT. The complete variable domain, with remaining parts taken from reference TRBV5-6 and TRBJ2-2, reads DAGVTQSPTHLIKTRGQQVTLRCSPKSGHDTVSWYQQALGQGPQFIFQYYEEEERQRGNFPDRFSGHQFPNYSSELNVNALLLGDSALYLCASSFPVAGELFFGEGSRLTVL.

This rearrangement joins TRBV27 to TRBJ2-1, with 7 bases aligning to TRBD2. V shed 5 bases and J 4 bases; nucleotides not matched to a gene: 14. The germline gives CDR1 MNHEY, CDR2 SMNVEV (reference sequence). This CDR3 spans 17 amino acids. The CDR3 here is CASSQRLSGTLYNEQFF. CDR3 bases: TGTGCCAGCAGTCAACGCCTGAGCGGGACGCTTTACAATGAGCAGTTCTTC.

The rearrangement uses TRBV7-2 and TRBJ2-7; D may correspond to TRBD1 or TRBD2 (5 bases each). V gave up 0 bases and J gave up 5 bases, with 8 bases separating them. The CDR3 covers 13 residues. The V gene's germline CDR1 is SGHTA and CDR2 FQGNSA. This chain's CDR3 is CASSLARGDEQYF. In DNA form, the CDR3 reads TGTGCCAGCAGCTTAGCGAGAGGGGACGAGCAGTACTTC.

The J gene is TRBJ1-4, the V gene TRBV9; 9 bases agree with TRBD1. From germline, CDR1 is SGDLS and CDR2 YYNGEE. V dropped 0 bases and J dropped 2; count of bases not matched to a gene: 5. This CDR3 has 17 amino acids. This CDR3 reads CASSVEGGTGTNEKLFF. CDR3 nucleotides: TGTGCCAGCAGCGTAGAAGGGGGGACAGGGACTAATGAAAAACTGTTTTTT. The full variable domain, with the rest looked up from reference TRBV9 and TRBJ1-4, is DSGVTQTPKHLITATGQRVTLRCSPRSGDLSVYWYQQSLDQGLQFLIQYYNGEERAKGNILERFSAQQFPDLHSELNLSSLELGDSALYFCASSVEGGTGTNEKLFFGSGTQLSVL.